Below are 4 T cell receptor beta chains sequenced from a single sample in a study of blood T cell repertoires in COVID-19. Repertoires were generated with immunoSEQ multiplex PCR, while TCRdb's copy carries only in-frame clones and drops some. The table includes roughly 290,000 clones, about four fifths detected once. The sequencing sample was made of peripheral blood. Receptor source: a person aged 65-85 years with COVID-19, enrolled during active disease.

The chain combines TRBV7-6 with TRBJ2-7; the D gene is possibly TRBD2 (7 bases). With 6 bases removed from V and 7 bases from J, the gap between germline ends came to 22 bases. The germline V gene encodes CDR1 SGHVS and CDR2 FNYEAQ. The length of the CDR3 is 15 residues. As DNA, the CDR3 is TGTGCCAGCAGGCCGACAACGGGGGGCCCCCTAGAGCAGTACTTC. This sequence encodes CASRPTTGGPLEQYF.

This clone was seen a handful of times. J is TRBJ1-2 and V is TRBV7-2, with 8 bases identical to TRBD1. Germline V gene sequence: CDR1 SGHTA, CDR2 FQGNSA. J was trimmed by 3 bases and V by 2 bases; bases with no gene match: 5. This CDR3 is 15 amino acids long. The CDR3 nucleotides read TGTGCCAGCAGCTTACTAGGGACAGGTCACTATGGCTACACCTTC. Its protein product is CASSLLGTGHYGYTF.

A note on this clone: Mismatch with germline at one junction end may stem from a read error. This chain joins TRBV5-1 and TRBJ1-5; tentative D call: TRBD1 (6 bases). CDR3 length: 13 amino acids. Germline V gives CDR1 SGHRS, CDR2 YFSETQ. The CDR3 here is CASSPDSNQPQHF. The CDR3 nucleotides are TGCGCCAGCAGCCCGGACAGCAATCAACCCCAGCATTTT.

This clone came up a few times. The rearrangement links TRBV15 to TRBJ1-1, with D maybe TRBD1 (6 bases). Germline assignment: CDR1 LNHNV and CDR2 YYDKDF (reference sequence). The CDR3 covers 16 residues. Trimming took off 1 base at V and 1 base at J, with 13 bases between the two ends. The CDR3 nucleotides read TGTGCCACCAGCAGAGGGTCTGGGGGCCCGAACACTGAAGCTTTCTTT. Amino acid sequence: CATSRGSGGPNTEAFF.